This T cell receptor (beta chain) derives from a study of PD-1 blockade in classical Hodgkin lymphoma. Notes on the study in general: Patients with a complete response exhibited baseline diversity comparable to newly diagnosed patients. With CD4+ cells, TCR diversity rose significantly by C4D1, but not with CD8+ cells.

CDR1 is SGHTA and CDR2 is FQGNSA in the germline V gene. V was clipped by 7 bases and J by 4 bases, with 18 bases between them. The CDR3 runs 15 residues. Every patient was affected by relapse after autologous stem cell transplantation, while exposure to brentuximab vedotin was not uniform. TCRdb's table, derived via immunoSEQ multiplex PCR, lists solely in-frame clones and lacks some. The data hold about 22,000 clones, with around three quarters observed a single time. A note on this clone: Its antigen is still unknown.

The chain joins TRBV7-2 to TRBJ2-3, with D unclear. The clonotype was recovered from a human donor with classical Hodgkin lymphoma. The input for sequencing was peripheral blood mononuclear cells (PBMCs), taken before the second cycle of nivolumab. CDR3 sequence (DNA): TGTGCCAGCACCCCATATTTCGGGTCGTCAGATACGCAGTATTTT. It specifies CASTPYFGSSDTQYF. The full variable domain, in which reference TRBV7-2 and TRBJ2-3 provide the parts outside the CDR3, is GAGVSQSPSNKVTEKGKDVELRCDPISGHTALYWYRQSLGQGLEFLIYFQGNSAPDKSGLPSDRFSAERTGGSVSTLTIQRTQQEDSAVYLCASTPYFGSSDTQYFGPGTRLTVL.